These 8 T cell receptor beta chains were all obtained from the same sample, sequenced in a study of blood T cell repertoires in COVID-19. Produced via immunoSEQ multiplex PCR; TCRdb's table is partial and in-frame only. The sample has fewer than 250,000 clones; roughly 81% are singletons. Sequenced input: peripheral blood. All receptors derive from a man between 45 and 60 years old with acute or convalescent COVID-19.

The chain carries TRBV4-2 and TRBJ1-5; perhaps TRBD1 as D (6 bases). Germline CDR1 is LGHNA and CDR2 is YNFKEQ. The CDR3 is 15 residues long. With 2 bases removed from V and 4 bases from J, the gap between germline ends came to 12 bases. The CDR3 sequence is CASSQPQGANQPQHF. Here the CDR3 DNA reads TGTGCCAGCAGCCAACCACAGGGAGCTAATCAGCCCCAGCATTTT.

This sequence joins TRBV19 and TRBJ1-1, with 7 positions matching TRBD1. Losses at the gene ends were 7 bases for V and 5 bases for J; bases not matched to a gene: 1. The CDR3 consists of 11 residues. Looked up from germline, CDR1 is LNHDA and CDR2 is SQIVND (reference sequence). CDR3 residues: CASKQGTEAFF. The CDR3 DNA follows: TGTGCCAGTAAACAGGGGACTGAAGCTTTCTTT. The full variable domain, completed using reference TRBV19 and TRBJ1-1, is DGGITQSPKYLFRKEGQNVTLSCEQNLNHDAMYWYRQDPGQGLRLIYYSQIVNDFQKGDIAEGYSVSREKKESFPLTVTSAQKNPTAFYLCASKQGTEAFFGQGTRLTVV.

V gene TRBV5-6 combines with J gene TRBJ1-3; the D gene is possibly TRBD1 (5 bases). From germline, CDR1 is SGHDT and CDR2 YYEEEE. V lost 3 bases to trimming and J lost 0 bases, with 10 bases between them. CDR3 length: 15 residues. This chain's CDR3 is CASSWMTDSGNTIYF. CDR3 in DNA: TGTGCCAGCAGCTGGATGACAGACTCTGGAAACACCATATATTTT.

The chain uses TRBV5-1 and TRBJ2-1, with 8 bases that match TRBD2. After removal of 4 bases from V and 3 bases from J, the junction contained 6 bases not matched to a gene. Germline values: CDR1 SGHRS, CDR2 YFSETQ. The CDR3 has 15 amino acids. CDR3 nucleotides: TGCGCCAGCAGCCCCACTAGCGGATTCTACAATGAGCAGTTCTTC. Translation: CASSPTSGFYNEQFF.

The rearrangement links TRBV6-5 to TRBJ1-6, with D unresolved. This CDR3 is 13 amino acids long. Trimming took 6 bases from V and 6 from J, leaving 9 bases between them. In germline, CDR1 is MNHEY, CDR2 SVGAGI. For the CDR3, the DNA is TGTGCCAGCAGGCGGGAGCTTAATTCACCCCTCCACTTT. This sequence encodes CASRRELNSPLHF.

The chain is built from TRBV25-1 and TRBJ2-7, with a tentative D call TRBD2 (7 bases). Germline CDR1 reads MGHDK; CDR2 reads SYGVNS. The germline V and J ends were trimmed by 6 bases and 0 bases, with 21 bases remaining between them. The CDR3 loop spans 17 amino acids. The CDR3 bases are TGTGCCAGCAGAGCGCAGGGGCCAGCGGGGTTCTCCTACGAGCAGTACTTC. Its translation: CASRAQGPAGFSYEQYF.

This clone was seen only once. At one of its ends the junction is not consistent with the germline gene, which may arise from a read error. The chain uses TRBV4-2 and TRBJ1-3, with 12 bases aligning to TRBD1. The length of the CDR3 is 16 residues. Germline CDR1 is LGHNA and CDR2 is YNFKEQ. Here the CDR3 reads CASSQAPPGQGAPMYF. CDR3 coding DNA: TGTGCCAGCAGCCAAGCTCCACCGGGACAGGGGGCTCCCATGTATTTT.

Remarks on this clone: Different DNA sequences within this sample yield the same CDR3. The rearrangement uses TRBV10-1 and TRBJ2-7; the D is unclear. The V gene's germline CDR1 is WNHNN and CDR2 SYGVQD (reference sequence). Trimming stripped 3 bases from V and 1 base from J, with 4 bases between. The length of the CDR3 is 12 residues. The CDR3 region is CASSDSSYEQYF. The CDR3 DNA follows: TGCGCCAGCAGTGACAGTTCCTACGAGCAGTACTTC.